These 20 T cell receptor beta chains came from one sample sequenced in a study of T cell responses to AZD1222 COVID-19 vaccine. Some clones are missing from TCRdb's copy, which holds only in-frame ones; the method was immunoSEQ multiplex PCR. The data hold around 130,000 clones, with roughly 89% observed a single time. The starting material was peripheral blood, obtained 28 days after the second AZD1222 dose. These receptors all stem from an adult who received the AZD1222 COVID-19 vaccine.

V usage is TRBV6-1 and J usage is TRBJ1-5; 10 bases are shared with TRBD1. After removal of 0 bases from V and 13 bases from J, the junction contained 9 bases not matched to a gene. Germline lookup yields CDR1 MNHNS and CDR2 SASEGT. This CDR3 is built from 15 residues. CDR3 sequence (DNA): TGTGCCAGCAGTGAAGCCGGGACAGGGGCCAGTGCGCAGCATTTT. As protein: CASSEAGTGASAQHF.

The chain combines TRBV7-9 with TRBJ1-4, with a weak D call TRBD1 (5 bases). This CDR3 has 14 amino acids. The V and J ends lost 5 bases and 8 bases respectively, with 15 bases between them. Germline-derived CDR1 and CDR2 are SEHNR and FQNEAQ (reference sequence). CDR3 region: CASSPGTGGEKLFF. Here the CDR3 DNA reads TGTGCCAGCAGCCCCGGGACCGGGGGAGAAAAACTGTTTTTT.

This clone was recorded only once. The rearrangement links TRBV19 to TRBJ1-1, with D perhaps matching TRBD1 (5 bases). Germline V CDR1 and CDR2: LNHDA, SQIVND (reference sequence). The CDR3 has 14 amino acids. Trimming shortened V by 7 bases and J by 5 bases, and 17 bases separated the two germline ends. DNA of the CDR3: TGTGCCAGTACCAATACAGGCGGCGAGACTGAAGCTTTCTTT. It codes for CASTNTGGETEAFF.

This sequence joins TRBV11-3 and TRBJ1-4; D perhaps matches TRBD1 (6 bases). This CDR3 is built from 15 residues. Deletions cut 2 bases from V and 2 bases from J, with 9 bases between. Per the germline V gene, CDR1 is SGHNT and CDR2 is YENEEA. As DNA, the CDR3 is TGTGCCAGCAGCTTAACCCAGGGGACTAATGAAAAACTGTTTTTT. Its protein is CASSLTQGTNEKLFF.

The gene calls are TRBV7-2 and TRBJ2-1; 8 bases agree with TRBD1. This CDR3 spans 15 amino acids. V was pared by 6 bases and J by 1 base, with 5 bases of the junction left unmatched. Germline assignment: CDR1 SGHTA and CDR2 FQGNSA. CDR3 protein: CASSFDRGSYNEQFF. The CDR3 DNA reads as TGTGCCAGCAGTTTTGACAGGGGTTCCTACAATGAGCAGTTCTTC.

This chain links TRBV6-2 or TRBV6-3 with TRBJ1-1; TRBD1 agrees at 11 bases. Germline CDR1 reads MNHEY; CDR2 reads SVGEGT. The CDR3 length is 15 residues. J gave up 4 bases and V 4 bases, and 5 bases lay outside the gene matches. DNA of the CDR3: TGTGCCAGCAGTTCAAGGACAGGGGGCGGCACTGAAGCTTTCTTT. Its translation is CASSSRTGGGTEAFF.

V is TRBV2 and J is TRBJ1-2, with TRBD1 identical over 7 bases. Germline V gene lookup returns CDR1 SNHLY and CDR2 FYNNEI. This CDR3 has 14 residues. With V trimmed by 4 bases and J by 6 bases, 8 bases remained unmatched. CDR3 DNA sequence: TGTGCCAGCAGTGGCCGACAGGGCCTCCATGGCTACACCTTC. Its translation is CASSGRQGLHGYTF.

The chain combines TRBV9 with TRBJ1-3; TRBD1 matches at 7 bases. CDR3 length equals 15 residues. V shed 3 bases and J 2 bases; nucleotides not matched to a gene: 5. The germline V gene has CDR1 SGDLS and CDR2 YYNGEE. The CDR3 bases are TGTGCCAGCAGCGCCATTCAGGGGGCTGGAAACACCATATATTTT. This translates into CASSAIQGAGNTIYF.

This chain connects TRBV6-5 to TRBJ1-2; no definite D call. This CDR3 has 14 amino acids. V lost 6 bases, J lost 0 bases, and 11 bases lay in between. Germline CDR1 and CDR2: MNHEY and SVGAGI. CDR3 sequence: CASRISGTNYGYTF. CDR3 DNA sequence: TGTGCCAGCAGAATATCCGGGACTAACTATGGCTACACCTTC.

The chain couples TRBV5-1 to TRBJ2-6; 13 nucleotides line up with TRBD2. The CDR3 sequence is 18 residues long. Germline loops: CDR1 SGHRS, CDR2 YFSETQ. V was pared by 0 bases and J by 4 bases, with 4 bases of the junction left unmatched. In DNA form, the CDR3 reads TGCGCCAGCAGCTTGGTTACTAGCGGGAGGGGCGGGGCCAACGTCCTGACTTTC. Translated: CASSLVTSGRGGANVLTF.

This clone came up a few times. Here the CDR3 DNA reads TGTGCCAGCAGCCCGAACCCGTACAATGAGCAGTTCTTC. This translates into CASSPNPYNEQFF. The chain recombines TRBV28 with TRBJ2-1; D remains ambiguous. Trimming removed 6 bases at V and 4 bases at J, with 10 bases between. The CDR3 runs to 13 residues. Germline V lookup: CDR1 MDHEN, CDR2 SYDVKM.

This chain connects TRBV7-9 to TRBJ1-3; the D is unclear. This CDR3 is built from 15 residues. V dropped 5 bases and J dropped 0 bases, with 11 bases sitting between them. The germline gives CDR1 SEHNR, CDR2 FQNEAQ (reference sequence). The DNA of the CDR3 is TGTGCCAGCAGCCCCGGGGTCAACTCTGGAAACACCATATATTTT. Its protein product is CASSPGVNSGNTIYF.

J is TRBJ1-6 and V is TRBV19, with D uncertain. CDR1 and CDR2 (germline): LNHDA, SQIVND (reference sequence). Trimming removed 7 bases from V and 0 bases from J, with 13 bases in between. The CDR3 is 16 residues long. CDR3 residues: CASTDGRSSYNSPLHF. The CDR3 nucleotides read TGTGCCAGTACCGATGGACGGAGCTCCTATAATTCACCCCTCCACTTT.

J is TRBJ2-1 and V is TRBV7-2; no definite D call. CDR3 length: 12 residues. V was trimmed by 3 bases and J by 7 bases, leaving 7 bases between them. Germline V gene data show CDR1 as SGHTA and CDR2 as FQGNSA. This CDR3 reads CASSFSRNEQFF. Written as DNA, the CDR3 is TGTGCCAGCAGCTTCAGTCGTAATGAGCAGTTCTTC.

The rearrangement joins TRBV24-1 to TRBJ2-1; 7 bases map to TRBD1. The V and J ends lost 4 bases and 2 bases, in that order; junction bases with no gene match: 7. The V gene's germline CDR1 is KGHDR and CDR2 SFDVKD. The CDR3 runs 16 residues. Here the CDR3 reads CATSDSTGAAYNEQFF. CDR3 coding DNA: TGTGCCACCAGTGACTCTACAGGGGCAGCCTACAATGAGCAGTTCTTC.

The J gene is TRBJ1-4, the V gene TRBV5-1, with TRBD1 as a possible D gene (6 bases). CDR3 length: 14 amino acids. The germline V and J ends were trimmed by 0 bases and 7 bases, with 10 bases remaining between them. Germline lookup yields CDR1 SGHRS and CDR2 YFSETQ. The CDR3 protein is CASSLEGGGEKLFF. As DNA, the CDR3 is TGCGCCAGCAGCTTGGAAGGGGGAGGTGAAAAACTGTTTTTT.

V and J are TRBV19 and TRBJ1-6, with TRBD1 matching 7 bases. Germline V gives CDR1 LNHDA, CDR2 SQIVND (reference sequence). V was pared by 3 bases and J by 7 bases, with 9 bases of the junction left unmatched. The CDR3 loop spans 16 amino acids. CDR3 in amino acids: CASSIGRGQRNSPLHF. Written as DNA, the CDR3 is TGTGCCAGTAGTATCGGCCGGGGACAGCGAAATTCACCCCTCCACTTT.

The chain recombines TRBV11-3 with TRBJ2-1; D remains ambiguous. Germline V lookup: CDR1 SGHNT, CDR2 YENEEA. CDR3 length: 13 residues. V dropped 0 bases and J dropped 13 bases, with 13 bases sitting between them. The CDR3 DNA reads TGTGCCAGCAGCTTAGAAAGGTGGCGACAACAGTTCTTC. This translates into CASSLERWRQQFF.

V usage is TRBV9 and J usage is TRBJ2-5; 11 nucleotides agree with TRBD1. The CDR3 is 16 amino acids. V was pared by 0 bases and J by 4 bases, with 5 bases of the junction left unmatched. Germline CDR1 and CDR2: SGDLS and YYNGEE. The CDR3 nucleotides are TGTGCCAGCAGCGTAGGTGGGACAGGGGGTGGAGAGACCCAGTACTTC. Translating it yields CASSVGGTGGGETQYF.

V is TRBV30 and J is TRBJ1-5; D not resolved. Looked up from germline, CDR1 is GTSNPN and CDR2 is SVGIG (reference sequence). The CDR3 is made up of 13 amino acids. V lost 3 bases, J lost 0 bases, and 6 bases lay in between. The CDR3 loop reads CAWSRHSNQPQHF. DNA for the CDR3: TGTGCCTGGAGCCGACATAGCAATCAGCCCCAGCATTTT.